This entry lists 15 T cell receptor beta chains sequenced from one sample in a study of PD-1 blockade in classical Hodgkin lymphoma (TCRdb year 2020). Library prep was done by the immunoSEQ multiplex PCR assay. Imported from immuneACCESS, the table was reduced by TCRdb to in-frame sequences with V and J called. These copies leave out some clones; in studies compared against another copy, an unresolved V gene accounts for under half, and the cause of the remainder is not known. The sample contains a few thousand clones, about two thirds of them found a single time. Together, the top ten hold 51% of the sample. What this sample's time point label stands for: cycle 1 day 1 (C1D1), immediately before nivolumab initiation. Every trial patient had relapsed following autologous stem cell transplantation, and prior brentuximab vedotin exposure was what differed among cohorts A, B and C. This specimen was peripheral blood mononuclear cells (PBMCs), taken at baseline. These TCRs come from a human donor with classical Hodgkin lymphoma.

The chain has TRBV9 and TRBJ1-1; 7 nucleotides agree with TRBD1. V shed 0 bases and J 5 bases; nucleotides not matched to a gene: 10. The germline gives CDR1 SGDLS, CDR2 YYNGEE. CDR3 length: 16 residues. This chain's CDR3 is CASSVGAGGGNTEAFF. The CDR3 nucleotides are TGTGCCAGCAGCGTAGGGGCAGGGGGAGGAAATACTGAAGCTTTCTTT.

This clone was recorded only once. The CDR3: CASSQQGPGTGELFF. The CDR3 bases are TGTGCCAGCAGCCAACAGGGCCCGGGGACCGGGGAGCTGTTTTTT. V gene TRBV7-3 combines with J gene TRBJ2-2; TRBD1 might be the D (6 bases). The CDR3 length is 15 residues. The germline CDR1 and CDR2 sequences are SGHTA and FQGTGA. The germline V and J ends were trimmed by 5 bases and 5 bases, with 15 bases remaining between them.

V gene TRBV28 combines with J gene TRBJ2-7; no firm D call. The CDR3 consists of 15 residues. Germline V gene lookup returns CDR1 MDHEN and CDR2 SYDVKM. V lost 5 bases and J 0 bases, leaving 14 bases between the germline ends. The CDR3 reads CASSGSSRISYEQYF. CDR3 coding DNA: TGTGCCAGCAGTGGTAGCAGCCGGATCTCCTACGAGCAGTACTTC.

V usage is TRBV5-1 and J usage is TRBJ1-1, with D maybe TRBD1 (5 bases). CDR1 is SGHRS, CDR2 YFSETQ, per germline. V gave up 3 bases and J gave up 3 bases, with 9 bases separating them. The CDR3 is 13 amino acids. The DNA for the CDR3 is TGCGCCAGCAGCTGGGGGTTGGACACTGAAGCTTTCTTT. Translated: CASSWGLDTEAFF.

This clone was seen a handful of times. This chain uses TRBV28 with TRBJ1-1; D gene uncertain. Germline CDR1 reads MDHEN; CDR2 reads SYDVKM. The length of the CDR3 is 15 residues. V dropped 2 bases and J dropped 0 bases, with 10 bases sitting between them. CDR3 sequence (DNA): TGTGCCAGCAGTTTACCTCCGCGGTTGAACACTGAAGCTTTCTTT. It yields the protein CASSLPPRLNTEAFF.

The chain joins TRBV5-1 to TRBJ2-3; the D call may be TRBD1 or TRBD2 (5 bases each). V was trimmed by 4 bases and J by 3 bases, leaving 12 bases between them. The CDR3 spans 14 residues. Germline V CDR1 and CDR2: SGHRS, YFSETQ. CDR3 bases: TGCGCCAGCAGCGGGGGACGGACGACAGATACGCAGTATTTT. This gives the protein CASSGGRTTDTQYF. Full variable domain (remainder filled in from reference TRBV5-1 and TRBJ2-3): KAGVTQTPRYLIKTRGQQVTLSCSPISGHRSVSWYQQTPGQGLQFLFEYFSETQRNKGNFPGRFSGRQFSNSRSEMNVSTLELGDSALYLCASSGGRTTDTQYFGPGTRLTVL.

V gene TRBV11-1 combines with J gene TRBJ1-5; 11 bases align to TRBD1. Germline values: CDR1 SGHAT, CDR2 FQDESV (reference sequence). The V and J ends lost 5 bases and 6 bases, in that order; junction bases with no gene match: 3. The CDR3 is made up of 14 amino acids. For the CDR3, the DNA is TGTGCCAGCAGCCCGGACAGGGGGCTTCAGCCCCAGCATTTT. The encoded protein is CASSPDRGLQPQHF. Based on the CDR3 plus reference TRBV11-1 and TRBJ1-5, the full variable domain is EAEVAQSPRYKITEKSQAVAFWCDPISGHATLYWYRQILGQGPELLVQFQDESVVDDSQLPKDRFSAERLKGVDSTLKIQPAELGDSAMYLCASSPDRGLQPQHFGDGTRLSIL.

This clone was counted a single time. The rearrangement uses TRBV5-1 and TRBJ2-3; 12 positions agree with TRBD1. The CDR3 is made up of 16 amino acids. CDR1 is SGHRS, CDR2 YFSETQ, per germline. The junction had 3 bases not matched to a gene; V was cut back by 0 bases and J by 4 bases. The CDR3 loop reads CASSLAGTGGADTQYF. CDR3 coding DNA: TGCGCCAGCAGCTTGGCCGGGACAGGGGGCGCAGATACGCAGTATTTT.

V and J are TRBV20-1 and TRBJ1-2, with unresolved D. The CDR3 consists of 11 residues. Germline V gene sequence: CDR1 DFQATT, CDR2 SNEGSKA (reference sequence). The CDR3 DNA reads as TGCTCCTCGCGGTTGATCTCCGGCTACACCTTC. It yields the protein CSSRLISGYTF.

CDR3 amino acids: CASSLGQEDRGDYEQYF. The CDR3 DNA is TGTGCCAGCAGCTTAGGCCAAGAGGACAGGGGAGACTACGAGCAGTACTTC. V usage is TRBV13 and J usage is TRBJ2-7; 9 nucleotides line up with TRBD1. The CDR3 sequence is 17 residues long. J was trimmed by 3 bases and V by 0 bases; bases with no gene match: 9. The germline V gene has CDR1 PRHDT and CDR2 FYEKMQ (reference sequence).

The chain has TRBV2 and TRBJ2-7; D is undetermined. CDR3 size: 13 residues. CDR1 is SNHLY, CDR2 FYNNEI, per germline. Between the trimmed V and J ends, which lost 8 bases and 2 bases, there was a span of 13 bases. The CDR3 DNA reads TGTGCCAGCGTCCCAGGTGATACCTACGAGCAGTACTTC. Amino acid sequence: CASVPGDTYEQYF.

The chain has TRBV19 and TRBJ2-6; 8 bases align to TRBD1. The CDR3 extends over 14 amino acids. Germline CDR1 is LNHDA and CDR2 is SQIVND (reference sequence). Trimming removed 6 bases from V and 4 bases from J; junction bases left unmatched: 2. The DNA for the CDR3 is TGTGCCAGTAGGACAGGGGTCGGGGCCAACGTCCTGACTTTC. This sequence encodes CASRTGVGANVLTF.

The gene calls are TRBV4-2 and TRBJ1-5; D gene unclear. This CDR3 spans 14 amino acids. Germline-derived CDR1 and CDR2 are LGHNA and YNFKEQ. The germline V and J ends were trimmed by 4 bases and 9 bases, with 16 bases remaining between them. The CDR3 DNA reads as TGTGCCAGCAGCCCAACGAGCCCCGGGTCGCCCCAGCATTTT. Translated: CASSPTSPGSPQHF.

This rearrangement joins TRBV29-1 to TRBJ2-7; 7 bases are a match to TRBD2. Germline CDR1 is SQVTM and CDR2 is ANQGSEA. CDR3 length equals 14 residues. V was clipped by 7 bases and J by 5 bases; unmatched bases: 14. The CDR3 DNA follows: TGCAGCGGGGGGGGTGCGGGAGCCTTCGACGAGCAGTACTTC. Its translation is CSGGGAGAFDEQYF.

The chain carries TRBV6-6 and TRBJ2-1; D gene ambiguous. CDR1 MNHNY and CDR2 SVGAGI come from the germline V gene (reference sequence). V gave up 6 bases and J gave up 5 bases, with 17 bases separating them. This CDR3 has 15 residues. CDR3 nucleotides: TGTGCCAGCAGCCCCTTTTCCCCTGAAGACAATGAGCAGTTCTTC. Translated: CASSPFSPEDNEQFF.